This T cell receptor beta chain is from a study of cytomegalovirus exposure and HLA in healthy donors. Whole-study context: Later, an analysis reported that the approximately 120 validation repertoires had used the same platform as the approximately 660 first-cohort repertoires.

About this clone itself: Its antigen remains unknown.

Generated by immunoSEQ multiplex PCR, the TCRdb table keeps only in-frame clones and is missing some. The sample shows some 190,000 clones, about 83% of them seen only once. The donors were in the approximately 120-subject validation cohort, distinct from the roughly 700-subject first cohort. This CDR3 spans 16 amino acids. From germline, CDR1 is SGHTA and CDR2 FQGNSA. V was pared by 1 base and J by 8 bases, with 20 bases between. The study, taken as a whole, reports: Overall, under 200 TCR beta chains were annotated as cytomegalovirus-associated. Reports showed the classifier diagnosing cytomegalovirus status with high specificity and sensitivity.

The TCR comes from a woman between 18 and 29 years old in good health and CMV-seronegative. The sample taken for sequencing was PBMCs. The gene calls are TRBV7-2 and TRBJ1-2; D might be TRBD1 (5 bases). The CDR3 nucleotides read TGTGCCAGCAGCTTAGTATCCGGTGGGCAGGGAGGAGGCTACACCTTC. Protein: CASSLVSGGQGGGYTF.